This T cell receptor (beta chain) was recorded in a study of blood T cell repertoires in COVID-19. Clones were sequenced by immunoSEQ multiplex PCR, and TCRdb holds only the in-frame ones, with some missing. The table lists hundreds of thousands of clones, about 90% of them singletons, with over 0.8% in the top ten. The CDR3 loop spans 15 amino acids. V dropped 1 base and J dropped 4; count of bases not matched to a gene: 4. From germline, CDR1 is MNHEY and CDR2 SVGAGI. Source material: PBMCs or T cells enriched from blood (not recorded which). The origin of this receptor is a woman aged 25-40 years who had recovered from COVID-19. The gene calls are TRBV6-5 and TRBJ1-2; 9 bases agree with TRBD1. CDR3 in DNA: TGTGCCAGCAGTTACTTCGGACAGGGGATCTATGGCTACACCTTC. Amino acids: CASSYFGQGIYGYTF.